Shown below are 6 T cell receptor beta chains from a single sample sequenced in a study of T cell responses to AZD1222 COVID-19 vaccine. Profiling relied on immunoSEQ multiplex PCR, and the TCRdb table lists in-frame clones only, not all of them. The sample comprises 90,000 to 150,000 clones, around 90% of which are singletons, and around 8.6% rests with the top ten. Sequenced here: peripheral blood, sampled on day 0 of AZD1222 vaccination. These receptors were taken from an adult in good health.

The chain uses TRBV2 and TRBJ2-7; no definite D call. Trimming cost V 8 bases and J 0 bases, with 14 bases left between them. CDR1 is SNHLY, CDR2 FYNNEI, per germline. This CDR3 spans 14 amino acids. CDR3 nucleotides: TGTGCCAGCCGGAATTCTCTTAGCTCCTACGAGCAGTACTTC. Its translation: CASRNSLSSYEQYF.

J is TRBJ2-7 and V is TRBV9, with a possible D match to TRBD1 (5 bases). The CDR3 runs 14 residues. CDR1 and CDR2 from the germline V gene are SGDLS and YYNGEE. V was clipped by 1 base and J by 2 bases, with 10 bases between them. For the CDR3, the DNA is TGTGCCAGCAGCGTATTGGCAGGGCCCTACGAGCAGTACTTC. It encodes CASSVLAGPYEQYF.

The chain recombines TRBV28 with TRBJ1-5, with 10 positions matching TRBD1. Germline values: CDR1 MDHEN, CDR2 SYDVKM. This CDR3 is built from 16 residues. Trimming cost V 5 bases and J 5 bases; bases outside gene matches: 9. In DNA form, the CDR3 reads TGTGCCAGCAGTCCTGACCGGGACAGGGGTGATCAGCCCCAGCATTTT. Amino acids: CASSPDRDRGDQPQHF.

The chain recombines TRBV7-8 with TRBJ1-1, with D possibly matching TRBD1 (6 bases). This CDR3 is 14 amino acids long. Trimming took 2 bases from V and 5 from J, leaving 12 bases between them. CDR1 and CDR2 (germline): SGHVS, FQNEAQ. The CDR3 nucleotides are TGTGCCAGCAGCTTAAAGGGGGAAAGGACTGAAGCTTTCTTT. Translating gives CASSLKGERTEAFF.

This clone has only a few counts. The chain employs TRBV5-8 and TRBJ1-2; no definite D call. This CDR3 spans 15 amino acids. Germline V gives CDR1 SGHTS, CDR2 YDEGEE. V dropped 0 bases and J dropped 2 bases, with 11 bases sitting between them. DNA for the CDR3: TGTGCCAGCAGCTTGGCTTTAGCGGACAACTATGGCTACACCTTC. Protein product: CASSLALADNYGYTF.

This clone was detected once. This sequence joins TRBV6-5 and TRBJ2-2; D gene ambiguous. V was trimmed by 6 bases and J by 2 bases, leaving 13 bases between them. This CDR3 has 15 amino acids. Germline assignment: CDR1 MNHEY and CDR2 SVGAGI. CDR3 in amino acids: CASSLRRTNTGELFF. The CDR3 DNA reads as TGTGCCAGCAGCCTACGACGCACAAACACCGGGGAGCTGTTTTTT.